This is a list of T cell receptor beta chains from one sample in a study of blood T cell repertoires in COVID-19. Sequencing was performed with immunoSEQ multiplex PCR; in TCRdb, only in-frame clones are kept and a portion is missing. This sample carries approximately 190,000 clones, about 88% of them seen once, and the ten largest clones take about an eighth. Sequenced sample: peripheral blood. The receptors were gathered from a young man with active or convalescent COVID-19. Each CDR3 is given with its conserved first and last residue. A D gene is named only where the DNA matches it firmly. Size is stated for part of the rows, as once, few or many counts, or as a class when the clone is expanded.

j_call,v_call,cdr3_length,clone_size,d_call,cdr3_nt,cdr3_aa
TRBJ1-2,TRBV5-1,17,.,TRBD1,TGCGCCAGCAGCTTGGAGGGGACAGGGGTCTCGTGGTATGGCTACACCTTC,CASSLEGTGVSWYGYTF
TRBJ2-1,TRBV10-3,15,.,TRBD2,TGTGCCATCAGAACTAGCGGTAGCTCCTACAATGAGCAGTTCTTC,CAIRTSGSSYNEQFF
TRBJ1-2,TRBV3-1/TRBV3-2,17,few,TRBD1,TGTGCCAGCAGCCAAGTTCGGGACAGGGGGACCCACTATGGCTACACCTTC,CASSQVRDRGTHYGYTF
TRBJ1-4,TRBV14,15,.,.,TGTGCCAGCAGCCCGCGGACAGAGTTTGATGAAAAACTGTTTTTT,CASSPRTEFDEKLFF
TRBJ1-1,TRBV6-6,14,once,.,TGTGCCAGCAGTTATGGGGGCCGGAACACTGAAGCTTTCTTT,CASSYGGRNTEAFF
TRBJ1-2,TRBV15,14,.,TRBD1,TGTGCCACCAGCGGCCCGACAGGGGGCCTGGGCTACACCTTC,CATSGPTGGLGYTF
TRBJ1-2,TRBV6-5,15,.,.,TGTGCCAGCAGCCGCCTTGTGGGAGGGCTCAATGGCTACACCTTC,CASSRLVGGLNGYTF
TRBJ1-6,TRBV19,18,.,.,TGTGCCACCCAGGATGGGGCGCAGAGTCGCCTCGTTAATTCACCCCTCCACTTT,CATQDGAQSRLVNSPLHF
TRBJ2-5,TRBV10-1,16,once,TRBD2,TGCGCCAGCAGTGAGTCAGTACTAGCGGGAGTAGAGACCCAGTACTTC,CASSESVLAGVETQYF
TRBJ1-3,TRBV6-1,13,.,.,TGTGCCAGCAGTGAAGTGGCCGGAAACACCATATATTTT,CASSEVAGNTIYF
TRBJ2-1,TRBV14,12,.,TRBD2,TGTGCCAGCAGCCTCTCGGGAGGTGAGCAGTTCTTC,CASSLSGGEQFF
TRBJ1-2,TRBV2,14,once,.,TGTGCCAGCAGTGAAGTGACGGGTAACTATGGCTACACCTTC,CASSEVTGNYGYTF
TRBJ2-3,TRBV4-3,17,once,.,TGCGCCAGCAGCCAAGATCGGGGAGACATCCCAACAGATACGCAGTATTTT,CASSQDRGDIPTDTQYF
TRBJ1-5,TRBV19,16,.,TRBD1,TGTGCCAGTAGTGCCTCCCGGGACAGGTTCAATCAGCCCCAGCATTTT,CASSASRDRFNQPQHF
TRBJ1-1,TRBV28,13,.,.,TGTGCCAGCAGTTTACCCGACAGGTCAGAGGCTTTCTTT,CASSLPDRSEAFF
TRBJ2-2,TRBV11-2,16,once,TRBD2,TGTTCCCAACTCTGCGGACTAGCGAAGAACACCGGGGAGCTGTTTTTT,CSQLCGLAKNTGELFF
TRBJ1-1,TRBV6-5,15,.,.,TGTGCCAGCACAAACGGGCTACAGGAAGGCACTGAAGCTTTCTTT,CASTNGLQEGTEAFF
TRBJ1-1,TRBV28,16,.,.,TGTGCCAGCAGTTTACCGGACGGAGGGGCCGGTACTGAAGCTTTCTTT,CASSLPDGGAGTEAFF
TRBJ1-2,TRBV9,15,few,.,TGTGCCAGCAGCGTAGCTTGGACAGCCGACTATGGCTACACCTTC,CASSVAWTADYGYTF
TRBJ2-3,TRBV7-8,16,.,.,TGTGCCAGCAGCCGGCCCCCAGGGGGGAGCACAGATACGCAGTATTTT,CASSRPPGGSTDTQYF
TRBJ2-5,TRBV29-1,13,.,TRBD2,TGCAGCGTTGCCCGAGGGGAGGGAGAGACCCAGTACTTC,CSVARGEGETQYF
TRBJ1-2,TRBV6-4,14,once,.,TGTGCCAGCAGTGAGGATCGGGGGAACTATGGCTACACCTTC,CASSEDRGNYGYTF
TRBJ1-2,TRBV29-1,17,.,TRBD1,TGCAGCGTTGCACCCCCCGGGACAGGCCATTCGGGCTATGGCTACACCTTC,CSVAPPGTGHSGYGYTF
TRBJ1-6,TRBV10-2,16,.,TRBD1,TGCGCCAGCAGCGATGGACAGGGAGGTGCGGATTCACCCCTCCACTTT,CASSDGQGGADSPLHF
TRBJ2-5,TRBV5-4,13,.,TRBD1,TGTGCCAGCAGCCGGGACAGGGAAGAGACCCAGTACTTC,CASSRDREETQYF
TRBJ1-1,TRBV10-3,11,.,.,TGTGCCATCGGTGGCAGGGAAAAAGCTTTCTTT,CAIGGREKAFF
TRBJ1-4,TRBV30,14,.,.,TGTGCCTGGAGTACCGGGGGGGTTTATGAAAAACTGTTTTTT,CAWSTGGVYEKLFF
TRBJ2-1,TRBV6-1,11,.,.,TGTGCCAGCAGTGACAGGCATGAGCAGTTCTTC,CASSDRHEQFF
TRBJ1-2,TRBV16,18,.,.,TGTGCCAGCAGCCAATCACTTTCTCCGGCGGGGGTGAACTATGGCTACACCTTC,CASSQSLSPAGVNYGYTF
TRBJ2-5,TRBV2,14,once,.,TGTGCCACCCAGTCGGAGGCAGGTCAAGAGACCCAGTACTTC,CATQSEAGQETQYF
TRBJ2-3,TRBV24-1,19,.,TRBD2,TGTGCCACCAGTGATAAAAGACTAGCGGAGGGCGCGGTAACGGATACGCAGTATTTT,CATSDKRLAEGAVTDTQYF
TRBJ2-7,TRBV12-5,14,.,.,TGTGCTAGTGGTTTGGGGACAGCCTCCTACGAGCAGTACTTC,CASGLGTASYEQYF
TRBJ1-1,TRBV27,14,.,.,TGTGCCAGCAGGGGGGCGACGGGGAACACTGAAGCTTTCTTT,CASRGATGNTEAFF
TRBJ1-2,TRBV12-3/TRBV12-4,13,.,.,TGTGCCAGCAGTCTTAGCATGATCTATGGCTACACCTTC,CASSLSMIYGYTF
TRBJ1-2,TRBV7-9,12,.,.,TGTGCCAGCAGCGCAAACAGGAACGGCTACACCTTC,CASSANRNGYTF
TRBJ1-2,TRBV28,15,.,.,TGTGCCAGCAGAATTTTGATAACAGGGATCTATGGCTACACCTTC,CASRILITGIYGYTF
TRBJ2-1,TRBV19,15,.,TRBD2,TGTGCCAGTAGTCTAATTAGCGGGGGCTACAATGAGCAGTTCTTC,CASSLISGGYNEQFF
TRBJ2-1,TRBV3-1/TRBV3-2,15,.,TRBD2,TGTGCCAGCAGCTGGAGCGGGGCCCCCTACAATGAGCAGTTCTTC,CASSWSGAPYNEQFF
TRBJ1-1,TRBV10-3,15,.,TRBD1,TGTGCCATCAGTGTTCCAGGGGGCTCCAACACTGAAGCTTTCTTT,CAISVPGGSNTEAFF
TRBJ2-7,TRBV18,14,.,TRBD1,TGTGCCAGCCGGGGACAGGGGAGCGCCCACGAGCAGTACTTC,CASRGQGSAHEQYF
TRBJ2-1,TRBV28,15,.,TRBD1,TGTGCCAGCAGTTTAACTGGGACAGGGGGATATGAGCAGTTCTTC,CASSLTGTGGYEQFF
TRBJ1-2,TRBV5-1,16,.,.,TGCGCCAGCAGCCTACGGGACACCTCGGCAGGCTATGGCTACACCTTC,CASSLRDTSAGYGYTF
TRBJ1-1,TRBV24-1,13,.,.,TGTGCCACCAGGTCGGGGATGAACACTGAAGCTTTCTTT,CATRSGMNTEAFF
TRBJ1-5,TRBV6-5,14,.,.,TGTGCCAGCAGTTTTGAGGGAGGCAATCAGCCCCAGCATTTT,CASSFEGGNQPQHF
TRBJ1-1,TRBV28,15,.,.,TGTGCCAGCAAGGGGGATGAGAAGATGAACACTGAAGCTTTCTTT,CASKGDEKMNTEAFF
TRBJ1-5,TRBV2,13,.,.,TGTGCCAGCAGTGATTCGGGCAATCAGCCCCAGCATTTT,CASSDSGNQPQHF
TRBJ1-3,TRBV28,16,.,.,TGTGCCAGCAGTTTAGCGGGTCCGAGCTCTGGAAACACCATATATTTT,CASSLAGPSSGNTIYF
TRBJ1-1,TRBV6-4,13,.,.,TGTGCCAGCAGTGACCAGTGGAACACTGAAGCTTTCTTT,CASSDQWNTEAFF
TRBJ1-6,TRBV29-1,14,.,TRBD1,TGCAGCGTTGAAGACGTGGACAGGGACTCACCCCTCCACTTT,CSVEDVDRDSPLHF
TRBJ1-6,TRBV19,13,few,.,TGTGCCAGTAGTACCGGGGAAGGCTCACCCCTCCACTTT,CASSTGEGSPLHF
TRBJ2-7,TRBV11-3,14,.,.,TGTGCCAGCAGCTTAAGTACTAGCACCTACGAGCAGTACTTC,CASSLSTSTYEQYF
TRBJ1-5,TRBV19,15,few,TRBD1,TGTGCCAGTAAGGACAGGGAGGAAACTAAGCAGCCCCAGCATTTT,CASKDREETKQPQHF
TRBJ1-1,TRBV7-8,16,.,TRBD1,TGTGCCAGCAGCTTACGAGGGGGCGCGGGTTGGACTGAAGCTTTCTTT,CASSLRGGAGWTEAFF
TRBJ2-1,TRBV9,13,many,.,TGTGCCAGCAGCGGCCTAGTTATAAATGAGCAGTTCTTC,CASSGLVINEQFF
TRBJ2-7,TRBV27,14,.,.,TGTGCCAGCAGTTTACGGGAGAGCTCCTACGAGCAGTACTTC,CASSLRESSYEQYF
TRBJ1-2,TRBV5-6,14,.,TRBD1,TGTGCCAGCAGCTCAAGGACAGGGGGCTATGGCTACACCTTC,CASSSRTGGYGYTF
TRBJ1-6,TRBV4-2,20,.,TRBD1,TGTGCCAGCAGCCAGCCGATCCCGGGACAGGGGGCGAGTTATAATTCACCCCTCCACTTT,CASSQPIPGQGASYNSPLHF
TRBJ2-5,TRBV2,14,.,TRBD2,TGTGCCAGCAAAATCGCGGGGGGGCGAGAGACCCAGTACTTC,CASKIAGGRETQYF